The 14 T cell receptor beta chains listed next were all sequenced from one sample in a study of OX40 agonist ivuxolimab in advanced cancers. The library was built by means of the immunoSEQ multiplex PCR assay. The source is immuneACCESS, and TCRdb retained only in-frame sequences with V and J called. Part of the clones is not carried over; for the studies checked, unresolved V genes explain less than half of this, and the remainder is unexplained. The sample table records about 32,000 clones; about four fifths of these occur just once. Of the sample, less than 20% falls within the top ten clones. The sample in question was CD4+ or CD8+ T cells sorted from blood, obtained in a trial of the OX40 agonist ivuxolimab. These receptors were taken from an adult with an advanced solid tumor such as melanoma, head and neck, liver or kidney cancer.

A single count supports this clone. The chain carries TRBV7-2 and TRBJ2-7; 9 positions agree with TRBD1. The CDR3 is 14 residues long. The V and J ends lost 5 bases and 11 bases, in that order; junction bases with no gene match: 13. The germline V gene has CDR1 SGHTA and CDR2 FQGNSA. CDR3 sequence reads: CASSPTGTGRREYF. The CDR3, as DNA: TGTGCCAGCAGCCCCACCGGGACAGGGCGAAGGGAGTACTTC.

This chain uses TRBV2 with TRBJ2-1, with TRBD2 matching over 11 bases. Germline values: CDR1 SNHLY, CDR2 FYNNEI. The CDR3 length is 15 residues. V lost 2 bases and J lost 6; bases outside the gene matches: 3. CDR3 protein: CASSEFLAGGNEQFF. The CDR3 DNA reads as TGTGCCAGCAGTGAATTTCTAGCGGGAGGCAATGAGCAGTTCTTC.

The chain has TRBV27 and TRBJ2-7; D is tentatively TRBD1 or TRBD2 (5 bases each). CDR1 MNHEY and CDR2 SMNVEV come from the germline V gene (reference sequence). The CDR3 loop spans 16 amino acids. V dropped 5 bases and J dropped 7 bases, with 24 bases sitting between them. The CDR3 DNA is TGTGCCAGCAGTACCCCTGACGGACACTATACGGGGGAGCAGTACTTC. It is translated as CASSTPDGHYTGEQYF.

The gene calls are TRBV7-9 and TRBJ1-1, with D maybe TRBD1 (5 bases). V dropped 0 bases and J dropped 0 bases, with 8 bases sitting between them. CDR3 length: 15 amino acids. CDR1 SEHNR and CDR2 FQNEAQ come from the germline V gene (reference sequence). DNA for the CDR3: TGTGCCAGCAGCTTAGCGGGACGCTTGAACACTGAAGCTTTCTTT. Encoded protein: CASSLAGRLNTEAFF. The full variable domain, its missing parts supplied by reference TRBV7-9 and TRBJ1-1, is DTGVSQNPRHKITKRGQNVTFRCDPISEHNRLYWYRQTLGQGPEFLTYFQNEAQLEKSRLLSDRFSAERPKGSFSTLEIQRTEQGDSAMYLCASSLAGRLNTEAFFGQGTRLTVV.

This clone is a singleton in its sample. The chain employs TRBV27 and TRBJ2-7, with D unclear. The CDR3 runs 11 residues. From germline, CDR1 is MNHEY and CDR2 SMNVEV (reference sequence). With 8 bases removed from V and 7 bases from J, the gap between germline ends came to 12 bases. Written as DNA, the CDR3 is TGTGCCAGCTGGGGATCTAGAGAGCAGTACTTC. This codes for CASWGSREQYF.

This clone has only one observation. One junction end does not reproduce the germline sequence, and a read error may be involved. The CDR3 here is CAISLAGDGTDTQYF. CDR3 coding DNA: TGCGCCATCAGTTTAGCGGGAGATGGCACAGATACGCAGTATTTT. The rearrangement uses TRBV10-2 and TRBJ2-3; 9 bases agree with TRBD2. There are 15 residues in the CDR3. Germline V CDR1 and CDR2: WSHSY, SAAADI.

The rearrangement links TRBV11-3 to TRBJ1-2; D call uncertain. This CDR3 spans 13 amino acids. V lost 2 bases, J lost 8 bases, and 12 bases lay in between. Germline CDR1 SGHNT, CDR2 YENEEA. CDR3 amino acids: CASSLSLLEGYTF. DNA for the CDR3: TGTGCCAGCAGCTTATCTCTCCTGGAGGGCTACACCTTC. Looking up the rest from reference TRBV11-3 and TRBJ1-2 gives the full variable domain: EAGVVQSPRYKIIEKKQPVAFWCNPISGHNTLYWYLQNLGQGPELLIRYENEEAVDDSQLPKDRFSAERLKGVDSTLKIQPAELGDSAVYLCASSLSLLEGYTFGSGTRLTVV.

The table lists this clone with a count of one. This rearrangement joins TRBV7-2 to TRBJ2-3; a weak D match, TRBD1 (6 bases). V gave up 0 bases and J gave up 2 bases, with 15 bases separating them. The CDR3 runs 17 residues. Germline CDR1 reads SGHTA; CDR2 reads FQGNSA. CDR3 residues: CASSLARRGGFTDTQYF. The DNA of the CDR3 is TGTGCCAGCAGCTTAGCGCGCAGGGGCGGATTCACAGATACGCAGTATTTT.

V and J are TRBV4-3 and TRBJ2-2; the D is unclear. The germline gives CDR1 LGHNA, CDR2 YSLEER. V lost 0 bases to trimming and J lost 6 bases, with 5 bases between them. This CDR3 has 13 amino acids. CDR3 sequence reads: CASSQDYAGELFF. The CDR3 bases are TGCGCCAGCAGCCAAGATTATGCCGGGGAGCTGTTTTTT.

The chain is built from TRBV4-1 and TRBJ1-3, with D possibly being TRBD1 (6 bases). Germline V CDR1 and CDR2: MGHRA, YSYEKL. The V and J ends lost 3 bases and 0 bases respectively, with 18 bases between them. CDR3 length: 18 residues. CDR3 sequence: CASSQTAWGATSGNTIYF. The CDR3 DNA sequence: TGCGCCAGCAGCCAGACCGCTTGGGGGGCAACCTCTGGAAACACCATATATTTT.

The rearrangement joins TRBV7-9 to TRBJ2-1, with D perhaps matching TRBD1 or TRBD2 (5 bases each). Between the trimmed V and J ends, which lost 5 bases and 8 bases, there was a span of 22 bases. The CDR3 loop spans 16 amino acids. Germline CDR1 and CDR2: SEHNR and FQNEAQ (reference sequence). This chain's CDR3 is CASSPGIGVGKDEQFF. The CDR3 coding sequence is TGTGCCAGCAGCCCCGGGATAGGGGTCGGGAAGGATGAGCAGTTCTTC.

This clone was detected only once. The chain links TRBV19 to TRBJ1-5, with D perhaps TRBD1 (5 bases). The CDR3 has 14 residues. V shed 6 bases and J shed 3 bases, with 12 bases lying between them. Germline V gives CDR1 LNHDA, CDR2 SQIVND (reference sequence). In DNA form, the CDR3 reads TGTGCCAGTAGACCGACAGCGAACAATCAGCCCCAGCATTTT. It is translated as CASRPTANNQPQHF.

The CDR3 nucleotides are TGCGCCAGCAGCCTTGGACAGGGGGATTACTACGAGCAGTACTTC. Its protein is CASSLGQGDYYEQYF. The rearrangement joins TRBV4-1 to TRBJ2-5; the match to TRBD1 covers 10 bases. The last part of the DNA fits TRBJ2-7 better; the J call may be wrong. The CDR3 runs 15 residues. The V gene's germline CDR1 is MGHRA and CDR2 YSYEKL.

The chain recombines TRBV7-6 with TRBJ1-4, with unresolved D. This CDR3 spans 13 amino acids. V was clipped by 5 bases and J by 7 bases, with 11 bases between them. The V gene's germline CDR1 is SGHVS and CDR2 FNYEAQ. The CDR3 spells CASSPYPGEKLFF. DNA of the CDR3: TGTGCCAGCAGCCCATACCCGGGTGAAAAACTGTTTTTT.